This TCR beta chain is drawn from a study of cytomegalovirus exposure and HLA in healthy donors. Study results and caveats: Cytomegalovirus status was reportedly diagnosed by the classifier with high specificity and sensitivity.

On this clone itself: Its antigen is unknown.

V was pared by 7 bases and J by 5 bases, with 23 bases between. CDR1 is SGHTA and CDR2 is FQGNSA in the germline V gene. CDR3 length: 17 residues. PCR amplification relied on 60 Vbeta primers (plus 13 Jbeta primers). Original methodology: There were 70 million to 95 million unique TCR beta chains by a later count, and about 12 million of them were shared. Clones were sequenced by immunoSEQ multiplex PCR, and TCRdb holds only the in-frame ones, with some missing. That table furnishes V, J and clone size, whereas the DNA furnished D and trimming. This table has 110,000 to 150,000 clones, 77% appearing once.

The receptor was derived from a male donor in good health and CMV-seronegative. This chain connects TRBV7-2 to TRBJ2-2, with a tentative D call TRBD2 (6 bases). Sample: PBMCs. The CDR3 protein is CASKREGTVGKTGELFF. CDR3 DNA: TGTGCCAGCAAACGAGAAGGGACTGTGGGAAAAACCGGGGAGCTGTTTTTT.